This T cell receptor (beta chain) was profiled in a study of T cells after yellow fever vaccination (dated by TCRdb to about 2019). Looking at the study overall: The SMART-Seq v4 Ultra Low Input RNA kit was used to prepare libraries from fractions with low cell numbers. To track T-cell clones before and after primary and booster YFV17D yellow fever vaccination, bulk TCR alpha and beta repertoires were sequenced longitudinally. Two healthy male donors, one aged 18 to 30 and one aged 30 to 40 years, made up the cohort. Blood was drawn at multiple timepoints before and after primary and secondary immunization, with bulk PBMC replicates and cell subsets isolated.

On the study overall, not on this receptor specifically: Compared with the primary T-cell response, the secondary T-cell response was weaker but faster, peaking on day 5 rather than day 15. A small fraction of clonotypes showed up in both the CD4 and CD8 compartments, probably as a result of convergent recombination. Because only a couple of donors were included in the study, the extent to which the findings can be generalized is limited. After the booster, most clones that had expanded after primary vaccination were detected again (approximately 97% of CD4 and around 88% of CD8), suggesting broad maintenance of memory. FACS-sorted repertoires could contain abundant contaminating clonotypes from the bulk population, so computational filtering was required.

This clonotype showed up just a few times. This receptor's antigen is unknown. Base qualities are missing; no much larger clone stands one base away. The sample's treatment or condition label is to be understood as: live attenuated yellow fever vaccine strain. Two biological replicates of bulk PBMCs were collected at each blood-draw timepoint. PBMCs were isolated from peripheral blood using a standard Ficoll-Paque protocol. TriZol was used to extract RNA from bulk PBMCs, CD4 and CD8 fractions, and dextramer-positive and dextramer-negative fractions. TCR cDNA was synthesized by 5'RACE template switching, which introduced a universal primer site and unique molecular identifiers. Priming for cDNA synthesis came from both the TCR alpha and TCR beta constant segments. Two PCR steps were used to amplify libraries, with sample barcodes and sequencing adapters being added in the second step. Sequencing of libraries was performed on Illumina HiSeq 2500 (2x100 bp) or NovaSeq (2x150 bp). Regarding the original processing steps: Reads were demultiplexed and collapsed into UMI consensus sequences with MIGEC, and V(D)J alignment was performed with MiXCR. Using edgeR on replicate PBMC samples, clonotypes were called vaccine-responding if FDR was below 0.01 and the log2 fold change was above 5 up to day 15. CD4 or CD8 identity was assigned to each bulk clonotype according to whether the clonotype was present at higher abundance in the sequenced CD4 repertoire or the sequenced CD8 repertoire. In-frame beta chains were kept once TCRdb had trimmed the public reads at Q25 with fastp and called clones with MiXCR. A single entry per CDR3 protein holds the most common genes and DNA from its merged rows. TCRdb's processing, not the authors' own work, is the source of the V and J calls. The sample data list under 600,000 distinct CDR3 sequences, and roughly 13% of these were observed just once. More than 12% of the sample goes to the ten largest clones.

Relative to germline, V is 3 bases shorter and J is 6 bases shorter, with 19 bases between their ends. The germline V gene specifies MDHEN as CDR1 and SYDVKM as CDR2. Including the terminal cysteine and phenylalanine, the CDR3 comprises 16 residues. Just the 48-base CDR3 DNA is kept, in frame starting at base 1. This TCR was recovered from a man aged 25-45 years who received the YFV17D yellow fever vaccine. The chain is assembled from TRBV28 and TRBJ2-3; no D gene can be assigned with confidence. This material consisted of PBMCs, taken on the day of the yellow fever booster vaccination. The DNA sequence is TGTGCCAGCAGTTTTGACCTCAGGCGGAGAAGGGATACGCAGTATTTT. Its protein reads: CASSFDLRRRRDTQYF. With all but the CDR3 taken from the reference TRBV28 and TRBJ2-3 genes, the full variable domain is: DVKVTQSSRYLVKRTGEKVFLECVQDMDHENMFWYRQDPGLGLRLIYFSYDVKMKEKGDIPEGYSVSREKKERFSLILESASTNQTSMYLCASSFDLRRRRDTQYFGPGTRLTVL.